This TCR beta chain comes out of a study of T cells in Graves' hyperthyroidism and ophthalmopathy. Study summary: Sampling of peripheral blood happened at initial diagnosis, prior to any treatment.

The V and J ends lost 2 bases and 6 bases respectively, with 11 bases between them. Germline-derived CDR1 and CDR2 are GTSNPN and SVGIG (reference sequence). There are 12 residues in the CDR3. RNA transcripts provided the source from which TCR beta CDR3 regions were amplified. First-round RT-PCR of the TCR CDR3 relied on the HTBI primer set. A single record per CDR3 protein comes from TCRdb applying MiXCR to the multiplex PCR reads. The sample lists roughly 650,000 distinct CDR3 sequences, about a sixth seen once, with less than 3.5% in the top ten. Ten or more counts support this clonotype. The rearrangement joins TRBV30 to TRBJ2-7; possible D gene TRBD2, 5 bases. Sequenced: blood. The TCR was taken from a woman in her 40s with Graves' ophthalmopathy. The CDR3 region has the DNA TGTGCCTGGAGTCGGGGTCCCGGCGAGCAGTACTTC. It specifies CAWSRGPGEQYF.